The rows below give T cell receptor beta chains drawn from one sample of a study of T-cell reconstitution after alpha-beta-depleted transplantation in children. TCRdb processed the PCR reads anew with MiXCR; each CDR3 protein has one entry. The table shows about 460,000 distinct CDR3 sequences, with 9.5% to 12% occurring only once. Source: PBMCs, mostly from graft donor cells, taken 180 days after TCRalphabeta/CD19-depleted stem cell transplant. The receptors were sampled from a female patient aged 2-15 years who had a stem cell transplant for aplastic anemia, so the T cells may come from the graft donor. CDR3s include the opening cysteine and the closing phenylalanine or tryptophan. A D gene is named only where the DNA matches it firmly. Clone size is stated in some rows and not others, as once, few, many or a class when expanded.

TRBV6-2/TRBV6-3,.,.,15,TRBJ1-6,TGTGCCAGCGACCGACGCGGCAGGGAGAGTTCACCCCTCCACTTT,CASDRRGRESSPLHF
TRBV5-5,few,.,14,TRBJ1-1,TGTGCCAGCAGCTTGGCGCACCAGGGCAGGGAAGCTTTCTTT,CASSLAHQGREAFF
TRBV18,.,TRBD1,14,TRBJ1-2,TGTGCCAGCTCCGGAAAGACAGGGTCCTATGGCTACACCTTC,CASSGKTGSYGYTF
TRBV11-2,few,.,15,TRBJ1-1,TGTGCCAGCAGCCCCTCCGGGGTTTTGAACACTGAAGCTTTCTTT,CASSPSGVLNTEAFF
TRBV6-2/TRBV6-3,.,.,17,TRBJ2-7,TGTGCCAGCAGATCAACCTCTAATTTCTGGTTGTCCTACGAGCAGTACTTC,CASRSTSNFWLSYEQYF
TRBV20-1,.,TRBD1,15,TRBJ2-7,TGCAGTGCTACCCAACTAGACAGGGACTCCTACGAGCAGTACTTC,CSATQLDRDSYEQYF
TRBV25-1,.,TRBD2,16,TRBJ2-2,TGTGCCAGCAGAACAATAGCGGGAGTGAGAACCGGGGAGCTGTTTTTT,CASRTIAGVRTGELFF
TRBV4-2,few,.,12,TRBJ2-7,TGTGCCAGCAGCCGACCTAAGGCCGAGCAGTACTTC,CASSRPKAEQYF
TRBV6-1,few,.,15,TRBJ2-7,TGTGCCAGCAGTCGGCATTCGAGGACGGATTACGAGCAGTACTTC,CASSRHSRTDYEQYF
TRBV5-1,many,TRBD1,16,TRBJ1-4,TGCGCCAGCAGCCCCATTCAGGGGGCTGCTAATGAAAAACTGTTTTTT,CASSPIQGAANEKLFF
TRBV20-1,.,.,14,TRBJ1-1,TGCAGTGCCCCTTGGGGGGGAGGGAACACTGAAGCTTTCTTT,CSAPWGGGNTEAFF
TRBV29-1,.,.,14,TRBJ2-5,TGCAGCGTGGGGGCCCAGACTAGCACAGAGACCCAGTACTTC,CSVGAQTSTETQYF
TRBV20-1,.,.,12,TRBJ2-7,TGCAGTGCTAGAGTAAGAACTCGCGAGCAGTACTTC,CSARVRTREQYF
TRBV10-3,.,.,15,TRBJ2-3,TGTGCCATCAGCAACAGGAAACCTAGCACAGATACGCAGTATTTT,CAISNRKPSTDTQYF